The 12 T cell receptor beta chains listed next were all sequenced from one sample in a study of T cell responses to AZD1222 COVID-19 vaccine. Produced via immunoSEQ multiplex PCR; TCRdb's table is partial and in-frame only. This table holds more than 95,000 clones, 85% to 90% found once. The specimen was peripheral blood, collected on day 0 of AZD1222 vaccination. These receptors were taken from an adult in good health.

This clone appeared a single time. The chain couples TRBV5-1 to TRBJ1-1; D is undetermined. V shed 2 bases and J shed 0 bases, with 8 bases lying between them. The CDR3 length is 14 residues. Germline values: CDR1 SGHRS, CDR2 YFSETQ. CDR3 bases: TGCGCCAGCAGCTTCGCTGGAATGAACACTGAAGCTTTCTTT. Its protein is CASSFAGMNTEAFF.

The chain couples TRBV27 to TRBJ2-5, with 9 bases matching TRBD2. Germline values: CDR1 MNHEY, CDR2 SMNVEV (reference sequence). After removal of 5 bases from V and 4 bases from J, the junction contained 5 bases not matched to a gene. CDR3 length: 14 residues. The CDR3 DNA reads as TGTGCCAGCAGTCCCCGGCGGGGGGGAGAGACCCAGTACTTC. Translating gives CASSPRRGGETQYF.

V usage is TRBV6-4 and J usage is TRBJ2-2; TRBD2 might be the D (6 bases). Germline V gene lookup returns CDR1 MRHNA and CDR2 SNTAGT. V shed 2 bases and J shed 9 bases, with 10 bases lying between them. The CDR3 runs 13 residues. The CDR3 here is CASSDRGKRELFF. DNA for the CDR3: TGTGCCAGCAGTGACCGGGGGAAACGGGAGCTGTTTTTT.

This chain connects TRBV5-1 to TRBJ1-6; 7 bases fit TRBD1. V shed 4 bases, J shed 9 bases, and the junction held 13 bases outside the gene matches. Germline CDR1 and CDR2: SGHRS and YFSETQ. CDR3 length: 16 residues. The CDR3 reads CASSPTYRGGSSPLHF. In DNA form, the CDR3 reads TGCGCCAGCAGCCCGACCTACAGGGGAGGAAGTTCACCCCTCCACTTT.

The rearrangement links TRBV6-1 to TRBJ1-4; 8 nucleotides agree with TRBD1. CDR1 and CDR2 from the germline V gene are MNHNS and SASEGT. The CDR3 loop spans 16 amino acids. The J segment lost 4 bases and the V segment lost 0 bases, leaving 4 bases of the junction unmatched. The CDR3 region has the DNA TGTGCCAGCAGTGAAGCGCAGGGGGCTGGTAATGAAAAACTGTTTTTT. This gives the protein CASSEAQGAGNEKLFF.

This chain joins TRBV2 and TRBJ2-7; D remains ambiguous. V was trimmed by 5 bases and J by 6 bases, leaving 14 bases between them. The CDR3 covers 13 residues. Germline CDR1 and CDR2: SNHLY and FYNNEI. Here the CDR3 reads CASSSELASEQYF. The CDR3 DNA reads TGTGCCAGCAGTTCGGAGCTGGCGTCCGAGCAGTACTTC.

V and J are TRBV25-1 and TRBJ1-5, with D unresolved. Trimming left V 6 bases short and J 10 bases short, with 16 bases between. There are 13 residues in the CDR3. The germline CDR1 and CDR2 sequences are MGHDK and SYGVNS. CDR3 sequence reads: CASSPPRPEPQHF. As DNA, the CDR3 is TGTGCCAGCAGCCCACCCCGCCCTGAACCCCAGCATTTT.

The chain has TRBV20-1 and TRBJ1-5; a possible D gene is TRBD1 (6 bases). V dropped 3 bases and J dropped 0 bases, with 12 bases sitting between them. Germline assignment: CDR1 DFQATT and CDR2 SNEGSKA (reference sequence). This CDR3 is 15 amino acids long. CDR3 residues: CSASPGATSNQPQHF. CDR3 coding DNA: TGCAGTGCTAGTCCAGGGGCGACTAGCAATCAGCCCCAGCATTTT.

This clone was counted a single time. The chain joins TRBV3-1 (or the pseudogene TRBV3-2) to TRBJ2-5, with 7 bases aligning to TRBD2. The CDR3 contains 14 residues. V was pared by 2 bases and J by 5 bases, with 5 bases of the junction left unmatched. Germline V lookup: CDR1 LGHDT, CDR2 YNNKEL (reference sequence). The CDR3 nucleotides are TGTGCCAGCAGCCAAAATGCGGGGGAGGAGACCCAGTACTTC. Protein product: CASSQNAGEETQYF.

The chain combines TRBV7-2 with TRBJ1-2, with D hard to call. V was pared by 2 bases and J by 5 bases, with 9 bases between. This CDR3 spans 13 amino acids. In germline, CDR1 is SGHTA, CDR2 FQGNSA. The CDR3 sequence is CASSLSTEYGYTF. CDR3 DNA: TGTGCCAGCAGCTTATCTACCGAGTATGGCTACACCTTC.

This chain uses TRBV12-2 with TRBJ1-5; TRBD1, the table's D call, was not compared with the DNA. TRBV12-2 is listed as a pseudogene. CDR3 length equals 17 residues. The CDR3 DNA is TGTGCAAGTCGCTTAGACAGGGTGGTCCTAGGCAATCAGCCCCAGCATTTT. This encodes CASRLDRVVLGNQPQHF.

This chain connects TRBV29-1 to TRBJ1-2; D is unresolved. The CDR3 consists of 12 residues. Per germline, CDR1 SQVTM and CDR2 ANQGSEA. V was shortened by 4 bases and J by 3 bases, with 9 bases between the two germline ends. The CDR3 region has the DNA TGCAGCGTTGCGGAGGCTTACTATGGCTACACCTTC. It is translated as CSVAEAYYGYTF.